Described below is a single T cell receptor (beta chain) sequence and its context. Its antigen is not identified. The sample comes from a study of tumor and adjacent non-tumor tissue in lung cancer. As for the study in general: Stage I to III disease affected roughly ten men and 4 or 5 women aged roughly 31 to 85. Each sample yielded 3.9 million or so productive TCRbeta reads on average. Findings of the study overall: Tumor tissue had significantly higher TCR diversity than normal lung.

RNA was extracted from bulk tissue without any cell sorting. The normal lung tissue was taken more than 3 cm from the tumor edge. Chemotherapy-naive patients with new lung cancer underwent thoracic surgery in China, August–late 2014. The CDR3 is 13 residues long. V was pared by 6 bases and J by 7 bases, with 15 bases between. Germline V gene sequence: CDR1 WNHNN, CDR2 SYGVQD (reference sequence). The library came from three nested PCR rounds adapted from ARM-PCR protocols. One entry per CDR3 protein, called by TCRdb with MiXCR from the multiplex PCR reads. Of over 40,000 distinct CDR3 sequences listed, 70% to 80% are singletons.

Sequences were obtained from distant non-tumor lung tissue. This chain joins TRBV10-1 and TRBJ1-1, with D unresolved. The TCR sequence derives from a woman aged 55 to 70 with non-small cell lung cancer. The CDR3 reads CASRSGGGIEAFF. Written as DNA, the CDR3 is TGCGCCAGCAGGAGCGGAGGTGGAATTGAAGCTTTCTTT.